The source of this TCR beta chain is a study of blood T cell repertoires in COVID-19 (dated by TCRdb to 2020 to 2021). Turning to the overall study: The collaborator samples originated in the United States, Italy and Spain and spanned the acute and convalescent phases of COVID-19. The prospective study material was composed of cDNA or gDNA derived from T cells, B-cell-depleted T cells, or PBMCs. Subjects who had been exposed to COVID-19, were actively infected with it, or had recovered from it provided the deeply sampled blood TCRbeta repertoires that made up the dataset. The repertoires were released in a freely available public database intended as a resource for research on the immune response to SARS-CoV-2. The samples were drawn from the first 160 participants of the ongoing ImmuneRACE study and from some 1,300 subjects provided by 6 global collaborators. Sample metadata almost always included a de-identified subject ID, COVID-19 status, age in years and sex. Where HLA class I and class II types were available, the types were taken from metadata supplied by the sample provider, not from assay-based typing.

A distance of 8 bases separates the germline ends of V and J, which lose 5 bases and 6 bases respectively. Taken from cysteine to phenylalanine, the CDR3 has 12 residues. Kept here is only the CDR3 DNA, which spans 36 bases and is read in frame from base 1. In regard to this clone: No antigen is known for it. Base-call qualities are not available, and no considerably larger clone is one nucleotide away. Other DNA sequences from this sample encode an identical CDR3 as well.

Study-wide conclusions, independent of this receptor: How much clinical and demographic metadata was included differed by source and by participant, and the metadata was provided uncurated.

The immunoSEQ Assay, a bias-controlled multiplex PCR, was used to amplify TCRbeta CDR3 regions from genomic DNA. The study's own analysis went as follows. The number of nucleated cells in each sample was estimated from the amplification of reference gene primers within the assay. To quantify the absolute abundance of each unique TCRbeta CDR3 rearrangement, sequence reads were collapsed and filtered. Productive Simpson clonality was computed per sample as the square root of Simpson's diversity index over productive rearrangements. TCRdb stores this immuneACCESS table with in-frame sequences only. Part of the clones is absent; in the studies checked, under half of the shortfall reflects unresolved V genes, and no reason is known for the rest. From that table come the V and J calls and clone size; the DNA was used to work out D and trimming. Here the sample has about 94,000 clones; more than 65% occur a single time. The ten largest account for around 5.8% of the sample.

Whole blood was collected in K2EDTA tubes by collaborating institutions according to the institutions' own protocols. For TCRbeta analysis, collaborators shipped samples in one of three forms: frozen whole blood, isolated PBMCs, or DNA extracted from either of those sample types. The rearranged segments are TRBV12-3 or TRBV12-4 and TRBJ2-1; a tentative D match to TRBD2 spans 6 bases. This TCR derives from a man aged 60 to 75 with acute or convalescent COVID-19. The sequenced material came from peripheral blood. This receptor has the CDR3 CASSLGGNEQFF. The DNA sequence is as follows: TGTGCCAGCAGTCTCGGGGGCAATGAGCAGTTCTTC.